The TCR beta chain described here comes from a study of cytomegalovirus exposure and HLA in healthy donors. About this clone: Its cognate antigen is unknown.

Study-level points and caveats: Sequencing likely generated an artifact that appeared as a cluster of highly shared sequence variants. The majority of CMV-associated TCR beta chains were reported as apparently HLA-restricted in a later analysis. In terms of immune exposure information, only CMV serostatus was available. It was shown in a later analysis that HLA-associated TCR beta chains were more clonally expanded than other, equally common chains.

Amplification used 60 Vbeta primers and 13 Jbeta primers. The table came from immunoSEQ multiplex PCR; TCRdb's copy has only in-frame clones and leaves some out. The data show 180,000 or so clones, about 80% seen once. Trimming took off 1 base at V and 2 bases at J, with 9 bases between the two ends. CDR3 length: 14 residues. In germline, CDR1 is SGHDT, CDR2 YYEEEE. The sample was PBMCs. The chain carries TRBV5-6 and TRBJ1-2; the D gene is possibly TRBD1 (5 bases). The sequence derives from a woman in her 30s in good health and CMV-seropositive. The CDR3 nucleotides are TGTGCCAGCAGCTTGTGGGGCGGAAACTATGGCTACACCTTC. Translated: CASSLWGGNYGYTF.